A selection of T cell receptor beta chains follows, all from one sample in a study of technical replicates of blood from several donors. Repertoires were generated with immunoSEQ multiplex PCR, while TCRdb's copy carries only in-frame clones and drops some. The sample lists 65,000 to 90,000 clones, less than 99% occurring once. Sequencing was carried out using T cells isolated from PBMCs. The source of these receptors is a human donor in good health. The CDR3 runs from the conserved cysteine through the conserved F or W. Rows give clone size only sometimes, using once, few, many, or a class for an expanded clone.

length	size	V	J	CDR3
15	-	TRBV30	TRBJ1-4	CAWKPGQDRNEKLFF
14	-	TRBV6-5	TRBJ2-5	CASSYSTLGGEQYF
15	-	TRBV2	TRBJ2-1	CASSGTSGSYNEQFF
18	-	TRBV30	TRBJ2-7	CAWRRKGLALNFSYEQYF
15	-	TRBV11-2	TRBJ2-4	CASRLQGAYKNIQYF
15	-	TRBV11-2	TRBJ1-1	CASSLRGLVNTEAFF
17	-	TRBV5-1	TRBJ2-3	CASSYSLASGSADTQYF
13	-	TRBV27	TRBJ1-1	CASSRDSLVPAFF
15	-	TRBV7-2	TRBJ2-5	CASSLQAGSQETQYF
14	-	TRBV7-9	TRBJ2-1	CASSLSGGAGEQFF
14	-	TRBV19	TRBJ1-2	CASSRLYLDYGYTF
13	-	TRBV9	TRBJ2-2	CASSGADTGELFF
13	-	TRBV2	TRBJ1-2	CASSWDRASGYTF
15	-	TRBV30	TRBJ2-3	CAWSGGQGAWDTQYF
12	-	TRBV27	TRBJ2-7	CASSAQSREQYF
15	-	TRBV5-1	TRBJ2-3	CASSLGQTYTDTQYF
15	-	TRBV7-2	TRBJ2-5	CASSLAGGPLETQYF
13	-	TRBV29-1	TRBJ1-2	CSVEGGTVSGYTF
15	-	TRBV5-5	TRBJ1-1	CASSLYGGQNTEAFF
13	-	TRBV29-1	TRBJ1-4	CSVDRGTDEKLFF
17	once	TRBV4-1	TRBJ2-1	CASSQERQAGRRNEQFF
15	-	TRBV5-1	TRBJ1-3	CASSYDSYSGNTIYF
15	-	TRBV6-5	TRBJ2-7	CASSYPGLAGDEQYF
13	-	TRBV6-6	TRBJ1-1	CATLGQGSTEAFF
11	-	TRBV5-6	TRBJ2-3	CASSLQDTQYF